This T cell receptor (beta chain) was observed in a study of T cell responses to AZD1222 COVID-19 vaccine. General study results and limits: White British ancestry dominated among donors, who included more females, and clonal diversity was possibly underestimated. At baseline, seropositivity was found in only six AZD1222 recipients.

A remark on this clone: The antigen is not known.

The CDR3 loop spans 13 amino acids. Trimming left V 5 bases short and J 4 bases short, with 12 bases between. Only in-frame clones appear in the TCRdb table, and some are missing; sequencing was by immunoSEQ multiplex PCR. The table lists 150,000 to 200,000 clones, about 90% of them singletons. The specimen comprised peripheral blood, sampled 28 days after the second AZD1222 dose. The chain is built from TRBV12-3 or TRBV12-4 and TRBJ2-7, with a weak D call TRBD1 (5 bases). The sequence derives from an adult who received the AZD1222 COVID-19 vaccine. Here the CDR3 DNA reads TGTGCCAGCAGTATAACCGACAGATACGAGCAGTACTTC. Translated: CASSITDRYEQYF.